The 23 T cell receptor beta chains in this list originate from one sample, sequenced in a study of CD4 T cells in relation to SARS-CoV-2 and coronaviruses. These receptors have no identified antigens. Assay used: immunoSEQ multiplex PCR; TCRdb lists only in-frame clones, some missing. This repertoire shows more than 20,000 clones, about two thirds found once; its top ten account for about 16%. The unexposed donors gave CD4+ T cells in about 2010-2019, prior to COVID-19. Isolation of CD4+ T cells took place after about 9 days in culture. The sample was CD4+ T cells from PBMCs, cultured in vitro. The receptors were gathered from a human donor in good health.

This clone appeared once. V gene TRBV2 combines with J gene TRBJ1-2, with D possibly matching TRBD1 (5 bases). Germline-derived CDR1 and CDR2 are SNHLY and FYNNEI. V lost 6 bases and J lost 6, with 14 bases in between. CDR3 length: 13 amino acids. The chain's CDR3 is CASSVRGDHGYTF. The DNA of the CDR3 is TGTGCCAGCAGCGTCCGAGGGGACCATGGCTACACCTTC.

The gene calls are TRBV5-1 and TRBJ2-1; TRBD2 matches at 13 bases. The CDR3 totals 14 residues. V lost 4 bases to trimming and J lost 7 bases; unmatched junction nucleotides: 2. The germline V gene has CDR1 SGHRS and CDR2 YFSETQ. CDR3 sequence reads: CASSPGLAGNEQFF. The CDR3 DNA follows: TGCGCCAGCAGCCCGGGACTAGCGGGGAATGAGCAGTTCTTC.

This rearrangement joins TRBV6-2 or TRBV6-3 to TRBJ2-1, with 8 bases that match TRBD2. Germline CDR1 MNHEY, CDR2 SVGEGT. J lost 2 bases, V lost 2 bases, and 2 bases had no gene match. CDR3 length: 15 amino acids. The CDR3 loop is CASSYAGGAYNEQFF. In DNA, the CDR3 is TGTGCCAGCAGTTACGCCGGGGGGGCCTACAATGAGCAGTTCTTC.

The chain joins TRBV4-3 to TRBJ1-1; 8 nucleotides agree with TRBD1. CDR1 LGHNA and CDR2 YSLEER come from the germline V gene. Trimming at V came to 3 bases and at J to 3 bases, leaving 9 bases not matched to a gene. The CDR3 is 16 residues long. The CDR3 region has the DNA TGCGCCAGCAGCCAGACAGGGGCTACCCCCGACACTGAAGCTTTCTTT. As protein: CASSQTGATPDTEAFF.

This clone was counted a few times. The V and J genes are TRBV6-5 and TRBJ1-5; D uncertain. Per germline, CDR1 MNHEY and CDR2 SVGAGI. The CDR3 extends over 15 amino acids. V lost 6 bases and J lost 0, with 12 bases in between. The CDR3 loop is CASRLTEYSNQPQHF. CDR3 in DNA: TGTGCCAGCAGGCTTACAGAGTATAGCAATCAGCCCCAGCATTTT.

This clone was counted between two and nine times. This rearrangement joins TRBV10-1 to TRBJ1-2, with D uncertain. Germline V gene lookup returns CDR1 WNHNN and CDR2 SYGVQD (reference sequence). CDR3 length: 13 residues. The V and J ends lost 5 bases and 2 bases respectively, with 9 bases between them. CDR3 sequence: CASSPLGNYGYTF. The CDR3 region has the DNA TGCGCCAGCAGTCCCTTAGGGAACTATGGCTACACCTTC.

This CDR3 is CASRRAGTEEKLFF. As DNA, the CDR3 is TGTGCCAGCAGACGAGCCGGGACGGAAGAAAAACTGTTTTTT. J is TRBJ1-4 and V is TRBV6-5, with D possibly matching TRBD1 (5 bases). V was cut by 6 bases and J by 8 bases, with 16 bases left in between. The CDR3 loop spans 14 amino acids. Per germline, CDR1 MNHEY and CDR2 SVGAGI.

The genes are TRBV24-1 and TRBJ2-3; tentatively, D is TRBD1 or TRBD2 (5 bases each). Trimming cost V 7 bases and J 2 bases, with 9 bases left between them. CDR3 length equals 13 residues. Germline V gives CDR1 KGHDR, CDR2 SFDVKD. CDR3 coding DNA: TGTGCCACCAGGGGGACGGACACAGATACGCAGTATTTT. Its translation: CATRGTDTDTQYF.

The V and J genes are TRBV25-1 and TRBJ1-4, with a possible D match to TRBD1 (6 bases). Per the germline V gene, CDR1 is MGHDK and CDR2 is SYGVNS. V was clipped by 4 bases and J by 7 bases, with 13 bases between them. The CDR3 is 14 residues long. This CDR3 reads CASSATGLGEKLFF. The CDR3 coding sequence is TGTGCCAGCAGTGCAACAGGGCTAGGTGAAAAACTGTTTTTT. The whole variable domain, filled in from reference TRBV25-1 and TRBJ1-4, reads EADIYQTPRYLVIGTGKKITLECSQTMGHDKMYWYQQDPGMELHLIHYSYGVNSTEKGDLSSESTVSRIRTEHFPLTLESARPSHTSQYLCASSATGLGEKLFFGSGTQLSVL.

V is TRBV5-8 and J is TRBJ2-3, with 14 nucleotides matching TRBD2. Looked up from germline, CDR1 is SGHTS and CDR2 is YDEGEE. The CDR3 has 18 amino acids. The ends lost 0 bases at V and 5 bases at J; junction bases unmatched: 8. This CDR3 is CASSLVGTSGSRQDTQYF. As DNA, the CDR3 is TGTGCCAGCAGCTTGGTCGGGACTAGCGGGAGCCGGCAAGATACGCAGTATTTT.

The chain joins TRBV29-1 to TRBJ2-1, with D tentatively TRBD2 (6 bases). CDR1 and CDR2 (germline): SQVTM, ANQGSEA. V gave up 2 bases and J gave up 7 bases, with 12 bases separating them. The CDR3 loop spans 13 amino acids. The CDR3 region has the DNA TGCAGCGTTGAATCGGAGGGATTAAATGAGCAGTTCTTC. Its protein is CSVESEGLNEQFF.

The chain recombines TRBV7-2 with TRBJ2-7, with 12 bases lining up with TRBD2. J lost 3 bases, V lost 5 bases, and 5 bases had no gene match. CDR3 length: 15 residues. In germline, CDR1 is SGHTA, CDR2 FQGNSA. The chain's CDR3 is CASSLGLAGFYEQYF. As DNA, the CDR3 is TGTGCCAGCAGCCTTGGACTAGCGGGGTTCTACGAGCAGTACTTC.

This clone has only a few counts. The gene calls are TRBV6-2 or TRBV6-3 and TRBJ1-4; D is ambiguous. CDR1 MNHEY and CDR2 SVGEGT come from the germline V gene. Between the trimmed V and J ends, which lost 2 bases and 4 bases, there was a span of 17 bases. This CDR3 contains 17 residues. The CDR3 reads CASSYSGAGVNNEKLFF. CDR3 DNA sequence: TGTGCCAGCAGTTACAGCGGAGCCGGCGTTAATAATGAAAAACTGTTTTTT.

The chain has TRBV7-2 and TRBJ2-3; 10 positions match TRBD2. Trimming cost V 5 bases and J 6 bases; bases outside gene matches: 20. Germline assignment: CDR1 SGHTA and CDR2 FQGNSA. The CDR3 has 19 amino acids. CDR3 sequence: CASSERGSGGPPTGDTQYF. The CDR3 DNA follows: TGTGCCAGCAGCGAGAGAGGTAGCGGGGGGCCCCCTACGGGGGATACGCAGTATTTT.

This clone was recorded once. This chain links TRBV27 with TRBJ2-4; D perhaps matches TRBD1 (6 bases). Trimming shortened V by 10 bases and J by 2 bases, and 18 bases separated the two germline ends. Per the germline V gene, CDR1 is MNHEY and CDR2 is SMNVEV (reference sequence). The CDR3 covers 15 residues. CDR3 in DNA: TGTGCCAAAAAGACAGGTCCGGGCTCCAAAAACATTCAGTACTTC. Its protein is CAKKTGPGSKNIQYF.

This clone showed up just a few times. V and J are TRBV7-9 and TRBJ1-3; no definite D call. Germline V CDR1 and CDR2: SEHNR, FQNEAQ (reference sequence). CDR3 size: 14 residues. Trimming pared 4 bases from V and 0 bases from J, leaving 7 bases between. CDR3 in amino acids: CASSSRASGNTIYF. DNA for the CDR3: TGTGCCAGCAGCTCTCGGGCCTCTGGAAACACCATATATTTT. Together with reference TRBV7-9 and TRBJ1-3, the CDR3 gives the full variable domain: DTGVSQNPRHKITKRGQNVTFRCDPISEHNRLYWYRQTLGQGPEFLTYFQNEAQLEKSRLLSDRFSAERPKGSFSTLEIQRTEQGDSAMYLCASSSRASGNTIYFGEGSWLTVV.

This clone was picked up a small number of times. This chain uses TRBV7-2 with TRBJ2-1, with 9 bases that match TRBD2. Germline lookup yields CDR1 SGHTA and CDR2 FQGNSA. V lost 0 bases, J lost 9 bases, and 9 bases stayed unmatched. This CDR3 comprises 16 residues. The CDR3 region has the DNA TGTGCCAGCAGCTTAGCGGGCGGGAGGGCCTTCGGTGAGCAGTTCTTC. Protein sequence: CASSLAGGRAFGEQFF.

The V gene is TRBV7-9, the J gene TRBJ2-7, with 10 bases identical to TRBD1. CDR3 length equals 15 residues. Trimming cost V 3 bases and J 2 bases; bases outside gene matches: 4. Germline V gene data show CDR1 as SEHNR and CDR2 as FQNEAQ (reference sequence). The CDR3 loop is CASSFHGQGAYEQYF. Written as DNA, the CDR3 is TGTGCCAGCAGCTTCCATGGACAGGGGGCCTACGAGCAGTACTTC.

The CDR3 nucleotides read TGTGCCAGCAGCTTAGCGTCGAGGAACACTGAAGCTTTCTTT. This sequence encodes CASSLASRNTEAFF. V and J are TRBV7-9 and TRBJ1-1; D uncertain. Per the germline V gene, CDR1 is SEHNR and CDR2 is FQNEAQ (reference sequence). Trimming removed 0 bases from V and 1 base from J, with 6 bases in between. CDR3 length: 14 amino acids.

The sample holds a few counts of this clone. The V call is TRBV19, the J call TRBJ2-2; no firm D call. The CDR3 has 16 residues. The germline gives CDR1 LNHDA, CDR2 SQIVND (reference sequence). Trimming left V 3 bases short and J 4 bases short, with 15 bases between. The chain's CDR3 is CASSIGPNHGTGELFF. The CDR3 DNA reads TGTGCCAGTAGTATCGGTCCCAACCACGGCACCGGGGAGCTGTTTTTT.

This chain joins TRBV6-5 and TRBJ2-1; TRBD1 aligns across 11 bases. The CDR3 totals 14 residues. V lost 6 bases to trimming and J lost 3 bases; unmatched junction nucleotides: 1. Germline CDR1 is MNHEY and CDR2 is SVGAGI. CDR3 DNA sequence: TGTGCCAGCAGGGGGACAGGGGGCTACAATGAGCAGTTCTTC. Amino acids: CASRGTGGYNEQFF.

In its sample, this clone was seen a few times. The CDR3 reads CSAFDRLNTEAFF. The CDR3 DNA is TGCAGCGCATTCGACAGGTTAAACACTGAAGCTTTCTTT. The rearrangement joins TRBV29-1 to TRBJ1-1; possible D gene TRBD1, 6 bases. The CDR3 runs 13 residues. Germline V gene data show CDR1 as SQVTM and CDR2 as ANQGSEA. Trimming left V 7 bases short and J 2 bases short, with 14 bases between.

The V and J genes are TRBV7-3 and TRBJ2-3, with D maybe TRBD2 (5 bases). Deletions cut 5 bases from V and 8 bases from J, with 17 bases between. The CDR3 has 14 amino acids. The germline V gene has CDR1 SGHTA and CDR2 FQGTGA. The CDR3 sequence is CASSVGLGGGTQYF. In nucleotides, the CDR3 is TGTGCCAGCAGCGTAGGTTTAGGCGGAGGTACGCAGTATTTT.